This TCR beta chain was sequenced during a study of T-cell memory formation after mild COVID-19 (dated by TCRdb to the early 2020s). For the study in its entirety: TCR sequence clusters from the two donors were found to be largely donor specific. Two young, previously healthy adult volunteers, one female and one male, were included in the cohort. T-cell clones expanding and contracting after mild COVID-19 in a couple of donors were tracked by longitudinal TCRalpha and TCRbeta repertoire sequencing. What the authors observed across the whole study: The study covered only a couple of mild cases, and larger cohorts including severe cases with pre-infection samples were considered necessary. SARS-CoV-2 specificity of the second-wave clones peaking on day 37 was not confirmed. Contracting CD4+ clones were located mainly in the CM and EM memory subsets, whereas CD8+ clones were found to be enriched in EMRA. Some responding clones were detected in pre-infection memory, suggesting pre-existing cross-reactive memory T cells joined the SARS-CoV-2 response. Clones contracting from day 15 to 85 had balanced CD4/CD8 phenotypes, while a second wave expanding from day 15 to 37 was biased towards CD4+.

CDR1 and CDR2, looked up from the germline V gene, are SGHTA and FQGTGA. The germline ends are 0 bases apart after V is trimmed by 1 base and J by 5 bases. The CDR3 numbers 12 residues from cysteine through phenylalanine. Only the CDR3 DNA stays, 36 bases, in frame from base 1. The sample holds many counts of this clonotype. The target of this receptor is not known. Per-base qualities were not stored, and no clone one base away is much larger. Ficoll-Paque density gradient centrifugation was the method used to isolate PBMCs. Sequenced using an Illumina NovaSeq 6000. TCRalpha and TCRbeta cDNA libraries were built by 5'RACE with constant-segment primers, adding sample barcodes and unique molecular identifiers. RNA was extracted from every sample with Trizol reagent. Library amplification was performed in two PCR steps, and a second sample barcode and Illumina TruSeq adapters were introduced in the second step. Sequencing of the libraries was done on an Illumina NovaSeq, producing 2 x 150 bp paired-end reads. Regarding the original processing steps: With migec v1.2.7, reads were demultiplexed and then collapsed into UMI-guided consensus sequences. With mixcr v2.1.11, UMI consensuses were aligned to TRA and TRB V and J templates and assembled into clonotypes. A clonotype was counted as expanded or contracted only if both edgeR and NoisET called the change significant, with noise models trained on biological replicates. For edgeR calls, the cutoffs were a false discovery rate-adjusted p below 0.01 and a log2 fold-change threshold of 1. As an exploratory analysis of dynamics, max-normalized trajectories of the 1000 most abundant clonotypes were examined by PCA with hierarchical clustering. Separately sequenced CD4+ and CD8+ repertoires were used to assign the CD4 or CD8 phenotype of responding clones. TCRdb reprocessing: public reads trimmed at Q25 with fastp, clones called with MiXCR, in-frame beta chains kept. Here each entry gathers all rows of one CDR3 protein and keeps the most common genes and DNA. These V and J calls derive from TCRdb rather than the authors' analysis. Within this sample are around 250,000 distinct CDR3 sequences, with 15% to 20% of them counted one time only. The ten largest clones take up 20% to 25% of the sample.

This receptor was identified in a man between 18 and 29 years old who had mild COVID-19 (a few samples of this study predate the infection). The sample titles of this study are shuffled in the database, so cell type and time point are left out; the donor was told from shared clones. The chain was built from TRBV7-3 and TRBJ1-6; the D gene is unclear. Sequencing was performed on PBMCs or a T cell subset sorted from them (not recorded which). The nucleotides are TGTGCCAGCAGCTTAAATAATTCACCCCTCCACTTT. This yields the protein CASSLNNSPLHF.